The 17 T cell receptor beta chains below come from one sample, sequenced in a study of patients and donors after allogeneic stem cell transplantation. In TCRdb, the RT-PCR reads were re-called with MiXCR into one record per CDR3 protein. This repertoire shows about a million distinct CDR3 sequences, approximately 18% found once; its top ten account for around 6%. Sequenced material: blood, either unsorted or a sorted T cell fraction (not recorded which). These receptors were taken from a human donor who was either an allogeneic HSCT recipient or a stem cell or donor lymphocyte infusion donor (not recorded which). It is not recorded whose cells these are; they may come from a transplant donor.

The V gene is TRBV7-2, the J gene TRBJ2-3; 13 bases align to TRBD2. This CDR3 contains 19 residues. The trim removed 0 bases at V and 2 bases at J, leaving 8 bases unmatched. The germline CDR1 and CDR2 sequences are SGHTA and FQGNSA. DNA for the CDR3: TGTGCCAGCAGCTTAGCCACTAGCGGGAGGGCCCCCCACACAGATACGCAGTATTTT. Translation gives CASSLATSGRAPHTDTQYF.

This sequence joins TRBV12-3 or TRBV12-4 and TRBJ2-1, with D maybe TRBD1 (6 bases). Trimming took off 7 bases at V and 2 bases at J, with 9 bases between the two ends. This CDR3 comprises 13 residues. The CDR3 DNA reads as TGTGCCAGCACCCGGACAGCCTACAATGAGCAGTTCTTC. Amino acids: CASTRTAYNEQFF.

J is TRBJ2-7 and V is TRBV28; D call uncertain. From germline, CDR1 is MDHEN and CDR2 SYDVKM. With 1 base removed from V and 3 bases from J, the gap between germline ends came to 10 bases. The CDR3 sequence is 14 residues long. The CDR3 DNA sequence: TGTGCCAGCAGTTTATCCCCTGGCGGCTACGAGCAGTACTTC. Translation gives CASSLSPGGYEQYF.

V is TRBV9 and J is TRBJ2-5, with 10 bases fitting TRBD2. The length of the CDR3 is 16 residues. Germline loops: CDR1 SGDLS, CDR2 YYNGEE. V lost 0 bases to trimming and J lost 4 bases; unmatched junction nucleotides: 6. The CDR3 reads CASSVEAGGLGETQYF. CDR3 sequence (DNA): TGTGCCAGCAGCGTAGAAGCGGGAGGGTTAGGAGAGACCCAGTACTTC. Filled out from reference TRBV9 and TRBJ2-5, the complete variable domain reads DSGVTQTPKHLITATGQRVTLRCSPRSGDLSVYWYQQSLDQGLQFLIQYYNGEERAKGNILERFSAQQFPDLHSELNLSSLELGDSALYFCASSVEAGGLGETQYFGPGTRLLVL.

CDR3 in DNA: TGTGCCAGCCCCCGGGCGGGCAGCTCCTACAATGAGCAGTTCTTC. It codes for CASPRAGSSYNEQFF. This chain uses TRBV2 with TRBJ2-1, with a tentative D call TRBD2 (5 bases). There are 15 residues in the CDR3. Germline-derived CDR1 and CDR2 are SNHLY and FYNNEI. Trimming removed 8 bases at V and 0 bases at J, with 14 bases between. The entire variable domain, with the rest obtained from reference TRBV2 and TRBJ2-1, is as follows: EPEVTQTPSHQVTQMGQEVILRCVPISNHLYFYWYRQILGQKVEFLVSFYNNEISEKSEIFDDQFSVERPDGSNFTLKIRSTKLEDSAMYFCASPRAGSSYNEQFFGPGTRLTVL.

There are a few counts of this clonotype. The chain is built from TRBV9 and TRBJ1-2; a possible D gene is TRBD1 (6 bases). CDR1 SGDLS and CDR2 YYNGEE come from the germline V gene. The V and J ends lost 0 bases and 2 bases respectively, with 8 bases between them. The CDR3 is 14 residues long. The chain's CDR3 is CASSVGQVNYGYTF. The DNA for the CDR3 is TGTGCCAGCAGCGTAGGACAGGTGAACTATGGCTACACCTTC.

This clonotype was observed many times. CDR3 coding DNA: TGTGCCAGCAGTGTAACCGCAGGGGGCACTGAAGCTTTCTTT. It is translated as CASSVTAGGTEAFF. The V gene is TRBV12-3 or TRBV12-4, the J gene TRBJ1-1, with 7 bases lining up with TRBD1. With 5 bases clipped from V and 4 bases from J, the junction kept 7 bases outside the gene matches. The CDR3 totals 14 residues.

The chain couples TRBV21-1 to TRBJ1-4; TRBD1, the table's D call, was not compared with the DNA. TRBV21-1 is tagged as a pseudogene. The CDR3 extends over 16 amino acids. The CDR3 protein is CASSNCVTGGREKLFF. The CDR3 bases are TGTGCCAGCAGCAACTGCGTGACAGGGGGTCGGGAAAAACTGTTTTTT.

The V and J genes are TRBV29-1 and TRBJ2-5; 7 nucleotides match TRBD1. Germline V CDR1 and CDR2: SQVTM, ANQGSEA. With V trimmed by 4 bases and J by 5 bases, 10 bases remained unmatched. CDR3 length: 14 residues. CDR3 amino acids: CSVGDQVRGETQYF. The CDR3 DNA reads as TGCAGCGTTGGGGACCAGGTCAGGGGGGAGACCCAGTACTTC.

This clonotype occurred a few times. The J gene is TRBJ2-1, the V gene TRBV12-3 or TRBV12-4; 10 positions agree with TRBD1. The CDR3 runs 16 residues. V trimming: 4 bases; J trimming: 5 bases; junction bases outside the gene matches: 8. In DNA, the CDR3 is TGTGCCAGCAGTTACACGCCGGGACAGGGGAACAATGAGCAGTTCTTC. This translates into CASSYTPGQGNNEQFF.

The chain links TRBV6-5 to TRBJ2-3; possibly TRBD1 for D (6 bases). Germline CDR1 and CDR2: MNHEY and SVGAGI. Trimming removed 0 bases at V and 1 base at J, with 11 bases between. The CDR3 loop spans 16 amino acids. CDR3 sequence (DNA): TGTGCCAGCAGTTACTCGGGGGCGGTACGCACAGATACGCAGTATTTT. Protein product: CASSYSGAVRTDTQYF.

This clonotype was seen a handful of times. The chain is built from TRBV6-2 or TRBV6-3 and TRBJ1-5; 10 bases align to TRBD1. After removal of 6 bases from V and 3 bases from J, the junction contained 8 bases not matched to a gene. The length of the CDR3 is 16 residues. Per germline, CDR1 MNHEY and CDR2 SVGEGT. The CDR3 region has the DNA TGTGCCAGCAGAACACCGGGACAGGGGTACAATCAGCCCCAGCATTTT. This gives the protein CASRTPGQGYNQPQHF.

The chain carries TRBV4-1 and TRBJ2-7; 10 bases agree with TRBD2. The CDR3 consists of 15 residues. Trimming removed 5 bases from V and 3 bases from J; junction bases left unmatched: 7. Germline CDR1 is MGHRA and CDR2 is YSYEKL. CDR3 DNA: TGCGCCAGCAGCGTCCTGCGACTAGCGGGCTACGAGCAGTACTTC. It encodes CASSVLRLAGYEQYF.

This clonotype occurred many times. This chain uses TRBV12-3 or TRBV12-4 with TRBJ2-1, with a tentative D call TRBD1 (5 bases). The V end lost 5 bases, the J end lost 9 bases, and 11 bases lay between the germline ends. The CDR3 has 12 residues. This CDR3 reads CASSARQFEQFF. The CDR3 nucleotides read TGTGCCAGCAGTGCCCGACAGTTTGAGCAGTTCTTC.

The chain recombines TRBV25-1 with TRBJ2-2; TRBD1 matches 10 bases. CDR1 MGHDK and CDR2 SYGVNS come from the germline V gene. The CDR3 has 15 residues. Losses at the gene ends were 1 base for V and 6 bases for J; bases not matched to a gene: 2. The CDR3 sequence is CASSEWTGGPGELFF. The DNA of the CDR3 is TGTGCCAGCAGTGAATGGACAGGGGGTCCCGGGGAGCTGTTTTTT.

This clonotype appeared a few times. The chain joins TRBV20-1 to TRBJ1-1, with TRBD1 matching over 7 bases. Trimming cost V 4 bases and J 5 bases; bases outside gene matches: 7. Germline assignment: CDR1 DFQATT and CDR2 SNEGSKA (reference sequence). The CDR3 covers 13 residues. CDR3 sequence (DNA): TGCAGTGCTACTCGACAGGGAGGAACTGAAGCTTTCTTT. Protein: CSATRQGGTEAFF.

This chain links TRBV7-2 with TRBJ2-3, with 8 bases aligning to TRBD2. The CDR3 has 14 amino acids. V dropped 4 bases and J dropped 9; count of bases not matched to a gene: 9. Looked up from germline, CDR1 is SGHTA and CDR2 is FQGNSA. The CDR3 sequence: CASSYGLASKTQYF. CDR3 coding DNA: TGTGCCAGCAGCTACGGACTAGCAAGCAAGACGCAGTATTTT. The full variable domain, its missing parts supplied by reference TRBV7-2 and TRBJ2-3, is GAGVSQSPSNKVTEKGKDVELRCDPISGHTALYWYRQSLGQGLEFLIYFQGNSAPDKSGLPSDRFSAERTGGSVSTLTIQRTQQEDSAVYLCASSYGLASKTQYFGPGTRLTVL.